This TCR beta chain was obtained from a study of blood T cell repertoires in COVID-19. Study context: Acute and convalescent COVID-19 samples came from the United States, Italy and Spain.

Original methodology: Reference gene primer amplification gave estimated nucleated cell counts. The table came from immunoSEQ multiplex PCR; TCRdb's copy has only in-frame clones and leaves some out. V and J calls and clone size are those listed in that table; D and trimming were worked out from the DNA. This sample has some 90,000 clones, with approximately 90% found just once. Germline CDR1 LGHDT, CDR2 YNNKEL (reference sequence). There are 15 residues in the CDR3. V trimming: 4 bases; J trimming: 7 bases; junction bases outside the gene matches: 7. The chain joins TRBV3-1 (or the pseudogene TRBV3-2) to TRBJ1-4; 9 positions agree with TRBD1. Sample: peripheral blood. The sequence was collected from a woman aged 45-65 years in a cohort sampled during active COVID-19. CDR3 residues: CASSPQTGGLEKLFF. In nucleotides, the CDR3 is TGTGCCAGCAGCCCCCAAACAGGGGGCCTTGAAAAACTGTTTTTT.